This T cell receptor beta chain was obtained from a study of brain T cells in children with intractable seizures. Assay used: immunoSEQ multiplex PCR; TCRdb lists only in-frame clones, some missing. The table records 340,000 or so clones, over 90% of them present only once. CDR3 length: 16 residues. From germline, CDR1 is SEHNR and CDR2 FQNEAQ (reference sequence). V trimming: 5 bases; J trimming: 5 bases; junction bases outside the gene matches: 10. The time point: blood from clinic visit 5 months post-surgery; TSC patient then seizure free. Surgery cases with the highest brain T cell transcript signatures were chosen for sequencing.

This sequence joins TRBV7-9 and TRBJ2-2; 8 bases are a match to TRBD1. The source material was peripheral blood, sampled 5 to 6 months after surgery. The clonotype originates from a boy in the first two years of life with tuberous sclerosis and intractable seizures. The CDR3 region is CASSLRDRILTGELFF. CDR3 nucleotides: TGTGCCAGCAGCCTACGGGACAGGATTTTAACCGGGGAGCTGTTTTTT.